Sequencing of this T cell receptor (beta chain) was carried out in a study of T cell responses to AZD1222 COVID-19 vaccine. Profiled with immunoSEQ multiplex PCR; TCRdb holds only in-frame clones, not every one. The sample records 120,000 to 150,000 clones, approximately 89% being singletons. This CDR3 contains 18 residues. The junction had 18 bases not matched to a gene; V was cut back by 1 base and J by 8 bases. Germline V gives CDR1 SGHNT, CDR2 YENEEA. This clone has only one observation. Antigen: not known. Points from the study as a whole: Spike-specific TCR breadth and depth were elevated following two AZD1222 doses. The CD4 TCRs associated with vaccination extended across spike and predominated at 160-218 and 743-854. A mostly white British donor set with more females was recruited, and clonal diversity was possibly underestimated.

The TCR comes from an adult in good health. J is TRBJ1-2 and V is TRBV11-3, with 8 bases lining up with TRBD1. The sequencing used peripheral blood, collected on day 0 of AZD1222 vaccination. The DNA of the CDR3 is TGTGCCAGCAGCTTAGGGGGCGACAGGGGCGCGGGGCGTACGGGCTACACCTTC. Protein product: CASSLGGDRGAGRTGYTF.